These 9 T cell receptor beta chains share one sample of origin, sequenced in a study of identical twins. TCRdb independently ran MiXCR on the 5' RACE reads; one entry per CDR3 protein. Of 200,000 to 300,000 distinct CDR3 sequences in the sample, roughly a tenth are singletons; the top ten hold about 9%. Sequenced material: memory T cells sorted from blood. Receptors originate from a man in his fifties or sixties in good health.

In this sample, this clonotype turned up a few times. This chain links TRBV7-2 with TRBJ2-7; 11 bases are a match to TRBD2. Germline CDR1 reads SGHTA; CDR2 reads FQGNSA. This CDR3 spans 16 amino acids. V shed 2 bases and J 6 bases; nucleotides not matched to a gene: 9. Here the CDR3 DNA reads TGTGCCAGCAGCTTAACACTAGCGGGAGCCACCTCCGAGCAGTACTTC. It yields the protein CASSLTLAGATSEQYF.

This clonotype turned up a few times. The chain combines TRBV21-1 with TRBJ1-2; the D call in the table, TRBD1, was not verified against the DNA. TRBV21-1 corresponds to a pseudogene. The CDR3 length is 15 residues. This chain's CDR3 is CASSGWTGANYGYTF. The CDR3 region has the DNA TGTGCCAGCAGCGGATGGACAGGGGCTAACTATGGCTACACCTTC.

The rearrangement links TRBV30 to TRBJ1-1; 7 nucleotides align to TRBD1. J lost 7 bases, V lost 5 bases, and 10 bases had no gene match. The CDR3 has 13 residues. The germline gives CDR1 GTSNPN, CDR2 SVGIG (reference sequence). The CDR3 nucleotides read TGTGCCTGGGCGGAGACAGGGAGTTTTGAAGCTTTCTTT. Amino acid sequence: CAWAETGSFEAFF.

The chain couples TRBV5-1 to TRBJ2-5, with 12 bases matching TRBD2. Germline assignment: CDR1 SGHRS and CDR2 YFSETQ. There are 15 residues in the CDR3. Germline trimming cut 6 bases from V and 3 bases from J; bases unmatched to any gene: 6. The CDR3 bases are TGCGCCAGCACCCCGACTAGCGGGAGTAAAGAGACCCAGTACTTC. Protein product: CASTPTSGSKETQYF.

The sample holds a few counts of this clonotype. V and J are TRBV5-1 and TRBJ1-3; D ambiguous. CDR1 is SGHRS and CDR2 is YFSETQ in the germline V gene. The V end was cut by 4 bases, the J end by 1 base, with 12 bases between. This CDR3 contains 15 residues. The CDR3: CASSPGGPSGNTIYF. CDR3 nucleotides: TGCGCCAGCAGCCCCGGTGGACCGTCTGGAAACACCATATATTTT. The variable domain in full, with the rest retrieved from reference TRBV5-1 and TRBJ1-3, is KAGVTQTPRYLIKTRGQQVTLSCSPISGHRSVSWYQQTPGQGLQFLFEYFSETQRNKGNFPGRFSGRQFSNSRSEMNVSTLELGDSALYLCASSPGGPSGNTIYFGEGSWLTVV.

The chain carries TRBV20-1 and TRBJ2-1, with TRBD2 matching 9 bases. CDR1 is DFQATT, CDR2 SNEGSKA, per germline (reference sequence). The CDR3 sequence is 16 residues long. With V trimmed by 1 base and J by 0 bases, 4 bases remained unmatched. Here the CDR3 DNA reads TGCAGTGCTAGAGGGAATAGCGGGAGCTCCTACAATGAGCAGTTCTTC. Protein product: CSARGNSGSSYNEQFF.

This clonotype has only a few counts. V is TRBV3-1 and J is TRBJ2-1; D unresolved. V lost 0 bases and J lost 3, with 9 bases in between. This CDR3 comprises 15 residues. The germline V gene encodes CDR1 LGHDT and CDR2 YNNKEL (reference sequence). The CDR3 protein is CASSQDGGSYNEQFF. The CDR3 nucleotides read TGTGCCAGCAGCCAAGATGGTGGCAGCTACAATGAGCAGTTCTTC.

This clonotype was observed a few times. This chain joins TRBV20-1 and TRBJ2-2, with 7 bases that match TRBD1. Germline CDR1 reads DFQATT; CDR2 reads SNEGSKA (reference sequence). The CDR3 runs 14 residues. V shed 5 bases, J shed 7 bases, and the junction held 10 bases outside the gene matches. The CDR3 spells CSAPNYRGNGELFF. In DNA form, the CDR3 reads TGCAGTGCTCCAAACTACAGGGGTAACGGGGAGCTGTTTTTT.

This clonotype was counted a few times. This chain links TRBV30 with TRBJ2-2; D is ambiguous. V shed 1 base and J shed 2 bases, with 8 bases lying between them. The germline V gene encodes CDR1 GTSNPN and CDR2 SVGIG (reference sequence). This CDR3 contains 14 residues. The chain's CDR3 is CAWSATFNTGELFF. CDR3 nucleotide sequence: TGTGCCTGGAGTGCGACATTTAACACCGGGGAGCTGTTTTTT.